The 28 T cell receptor beta chains given below trace back to one sample, sequenced in a study of CD8+CD57+ T cells in acquired aplastic anemia. Patients who underwent sequencing had shown CD8+CD57+ cell expansion by flow cytometry. The template for TCR beta VDJ and CDR3 sequence profiling was genomic DNA. TCRdb independently ran MiXCR on the reads; one entry per CDR3 protein. The sample yields 100,000 to 150,000 distinct CDR3 sequences, over 30% seen once. The sample taken for sequencing was sorted CD4+, CD8+, or CD8+CD57+ T cells (not recorded which) from PBMCs. These receptors were taken from a human donor with aplastic anemia.

This clonotype showed up many times. CDR3 sequence (DNA): TGCGCCAGCAGCCAAGATAAGGGCAGAAACAATCAGCCCCAGCATTTT. Translating it yields CASSQDKGRNNQPQHF. The rearrangement uses TRBV4-1 and TRBJ1-5; no clear D. CDR3 size: 16 residues. The V end was cut by 0 bases, the J end by 3 bases, with 12 bases between. The V gene's germline CDR1 is MGHRA and CDR2 YSYEKL.

The rearrangement links TRBV30 to TRBJ1-3; TRBD1 matches at 11 bases. The germline V gene encodes CDR1 GTSNPN and CDR2 SVGIG (reference sequence). This CDR3 is built from 14 residues. V gave up 8 bases and J gave up 2 bases; unmatched junction bases: 5. In DNA, the CDR3 is TGTGCCCTCCGGGGACAGGGGGCTGGAAACACCATATATTTT. Amino acid sequence: CALRGQGAGNTIYF. Combining the CDR3 with reference TRBV30 and TRBJ1-3 gives the whole variable domain SQTIHQWPATLVQPVGSPLSLECTVEGTSNPNLYWYRQAAGRGLQLLFYSVGIGQISSEVPQNLSASRPQDRQFILSSKKLLLSDSGFYLCALRGQGAGNTIYFGEGSWLTVV.

This clonotype was picked up many times. This chain joins TRBV6-1 and TRBJ1-3, with D unresolved. Germline lookup yields CDR1 MNHNS and CDR2 SASEGT. CDR3 length: 17 residues. Trimming left V 2 bases short and J 1 base short, with 15 bases between. The CDR3 nucleotides read TGTGCCAGCAGTGAATACGCAGGTATGGCTTCTGGAAACACCATATATTTT. Its translation: CASSEYAGMASGNTIYF.

This clonotype was found many times. DNA of the CDR3: TGTGCCACCAGTGATTCTATGACTAGCGGGGGTGGGGAGCAGTTCTTC. It specifies CATSDSMTSGGGEQFF. The genes are TRBV24-1 and TRBJ2-1; 12 bases fit TRBD2. The V and J ends lost 2 bases and 10 bases, in that order; junction bases with no gene match: 8. There are 16 residues in the CDR3. Germline assignment: CDR1 KGHDR and CDR2 SFDVKD.

The chain employs TRBV2 and TRBJ1-5, with 7 bases aligning to TRBD1. There are 15 residues in the CDR3. Trimming cost V 6 bases and J 1 base; bases outside gene matches: 6. Germline V gene data show CDR1 as SNHLY and CDR2 as FYNNEI. The DNA for the CDR3 is TGTGCCAGCAGACTTAGGGACAGCAGCAATCAGCCCCAGCATTTT. Translating it yields CASRLRDSSNQPQHF. Full variable domain (missing parts from reference TRBV2 and TRBJ1-5): EPEVTQTPSHQVTQMGQEVILRCVPISNHLYFYWYRQILGQKVEFLVSFYNNEISEKSEIFDDQFSVERPDGSNFTLKIRSTKLEDSAMYFCASRLRDSSNQPQHFGDGTRLSIL.

This chain joins TRBV25-1 and TRBJ2-7; unclear D gene. Germline V gene sequence: CDR1 MGHDK, CDR2 SYGVNS. The CDR3 sequence is 12 residues long. V lost 2 bases, J lost 3 bases, and 5 bases lay in between. In DNA form, the CDR3 reads TGTGCCAGCAGTGAAGGCAGCTACGAGCAGTACTTC. Amino acid sequence: CASSEGSYEQYF.

There are many counts of this clonotype. The chain has TRBV7-2 and TRBJ2-7; D may be TRBD1 or TRBD2 (6 bases each). CDR1 and CDR2 from the germline V gene are SGHTA and FQGNSA. V lost 1 base, J lost 2 bases, and 15 bases lay in between. CDR3 length: 16 amino acids. This chain's CDR3 is CASSLDTGRSAYEQYF. The DNA of the CDR3 is TGTGCCAGCAGCTTAGACACAGGGAGGAGTGCCTACGAGCAGTACTTC.

This clonotype came up many times. The chain carries TRBV4-3 and TRBJ1-5; D call uncertain. Trimming left V 0 bases short and J 3 bases short, with 9 bases between. From germline, CDR1 is LGHNA and CDR2 YSLEER. CDR3 length equals 15 residues. The CDR3 region is CASSQESGSNQPQHF. CDR3 sequence (DNA): TGCGCCAGCAGCCAAGAGAGTGGGTCCAATCAGCCCCAGCATTTT.

This clonotype was recorded many times. The rearrangement uses TRBV19 and TRBJ1-5; D possibly corresponds to TRBD1 (5 bases). CDR3 length: 15 amino acids. The V gene's germline CDR1 is LNHDA and CDR2 SQIVND (reference sequence). Trimming removed 5 bases at V and 1 base at J, with 12 bases between. The CDR3 loop reads CASSLAGRSNQPQHF. The CDR3 coding sequence is TGTGCCAGTAGTTTGGCAGGGAGAAGCAATCAGCCCCAGCATTTT.

Turning to this clonotype: The DNA is omitted, as the CDR3 cannot be located on it reliably, and the CDR3 follows TCRdb's listing. The rearrangement uses TRBV25-1 and TRBJ1-1; no check of the table's D call, TRBD1, against the DNA was made. The CDR3 comprises 17 residues, both ends counted. The germline CDR1 and CDR2 sequences are MGHDK and SYGVNS. CDR3 sequence reads: CASSEPGWGKGNTEASF.

This clonotype was recorded at least ten times. The chain employs TRBV9 and TRBJ1-6; no firm D call. Germline CDR1 reads SGDLS; CDR2 reads YYNGEE. The germline V and J ends were trimmed by 1 base and 10 bases, with 12 bases remaining between them. The CDR3 is 14 amino acids. As DNA, the CDR3 is TGTGCCAGCAGCGTAAGTGATAGTTACTCACCCCTCCACTTT. Amino acids: CASSVSDSYSPLHF.

Comment on this clonotype: Sequence at one end of the junction differs from germline and may be a read error. The rearrangement links TRBV11-1 to TRBJ2-5; 9 bases are shared with TRBD1. The germline V gene encodes CDR1 SGHAT and CDR2 FQDESV (reference sequence). This CDR3 comprises 18 residues. The chain's CDR3 is CASSPTGQGPGGQETQHF. The CDR3 DNA follows: TGTGCCAGCTCACCAACGGGACAGGGTCCAGGGGGCCAAGAGACCCAGCACTTC. The whole variable domain, remainder taken from reference TRBV11-1 and TRBJ2-5, is EAEVAQSPRYKITEKSQAVAFWCDPISGHATLYWYRQILGQGPELLVQFQDESVVDDSQLPKDRFSAERLKGVDSTLKIQPAELGDSAMYLCASSPTGQGPGGQETQHFGPGTRLLVL.

The V and J genes are TRBV7-8 and TRBJ2-7; possibly TRBD1 for D (5 bases). Trimming removed 4 bases at V and 3 bases at J, with 10 bases between. Germline CDR1 and CDR2: SGHVS and FQNEAQ. The CDR3 contains 13 residues. The chain's CDR3 is CASSSRDSYEQYF. The CDR3 bases are TGTGCCAGCAGCTCCCGAGACAGCTACGAGCAGTACTTC.

This clonotype showed up many times. V usage is TRBV20-1 and J usage is TRBJ1-1; D is unclear. Germline CDR1 is DFQATT and CDR2 is SNEGSKA (reference sequence). CDR3 length: 11 amino acids. V was shortened by 6 bases and J by 3 bases, with 8 bases between the two germline ends. This CDR3 is CSAPQYTEAFF. CDR3 nucleotide sequence: TGCAGTGCCCCTCAGTACACTGAAGCTTTCTTT.

The chain recombines TRBV27 with TRBJ1-4; TRBD1 might be the D (6 bases). CDR1 and CDR2 from the germline V gene are MNHEY and SMNVEV (reference sequence). Trimming took off 5 bases at V and 3 bases at J, with 10 bases between the two ends. The CDR3 contains 14 residues. As DNA, the CDR3 is TGTGCCAGCAGTCGTAGACAGGCTAATGAAAAACTGTTTTTT. Translated, it gives CASSRRQANEKLFF.

This clonotype was counted many times. V is TRBV6-5 and J is TRBJ1-6, with D hard to call. CDR3 length: 15 amino acids. Germline CDR1 and CDR2: MNHEY and SVGAGI. Trimming removed 0 bases at V and 8 bases at J, with 11 bases between. DNA for the CDR3: TGTGCCAGCAGTTACTCGACCCAGGCCGATTCACCCCTCCACTTT. This translates into CASSYSTQADSPLHF.

The chain links TRBV2 to TRBJ2-7, with unresolved D. The V gene lost 2 bases and the J gene lost 3 bases, with 17 bases spanning the gap. The CDR3 sequence is 16 residues long. The germline V gene encodes CDR1 SNHLY and CDR2 FYNNEI. CDR3 DNA: TGTGCCAGCAGTGAATTTACGCCCTTACATTTCTACGAGCAGTACTTC. Protein sequence: CASSEFTPLHFYEQYF.

The sample holds a few counts of this clonotype. With a much larger clone just one base away, this may be a read error. The chain combines TRBV4-2 with TRBJ1-1; D uncertain. The V gene lost 3 bases and the J gene lost 7 bases, with 12 bases spanning the gap. The CDR3 spans 13 residues. CDR1 LGHNA and CDR2 YNFKEQ come from the germline V gene. CDR3 sequence reads: CASSHDLAGEAFF. The CDR3 DNA follows: TGTGCCAGCAGCCATGACCTCGCCGGTGAAGCTTTCTTT.

The table lists this clonotype with many counts. The chain carries TRBV5-5 and TRBJ1-6, with TRBD1 matching 7 bases. The CDR3 loop spans 16 amino acids. Germline CDR1 and CDR2: SGHKS and YYEKEE (reference sequence). After removal of 0 bases from V and 2 bases from J, the junction contained 2 bases not matched to a gene. Written as DNA, the CDR3 is TGTGCCAGCAGCTTGGCCCAGGGGGCCTATAATTCACCCCTCCACTTT. Its translation is CASSLAQGAYNSPLHF.

This clonotype was detected ten times or more. The chain has TRBV27 and TRBJ1-6; 7 bases line up with TRBD1. Unmatched junction bases numbered 8, after V lost 3 bases and J lost 3 bases. The CDR3 runs to 17 residues. CDR1 and CDR2 (germline): MNHEY, SMNVEV (reference sequence). For the CDR3, the DNA is TGTGCCAGCAGTTTGAAGACAGGGTCAGGCTATAATTCACCCCTCCACTTT. It codes for CASSLKTGSGYNSPLHF.

About this clonotype: This may come from a read error, since a much larger clone is one base off. In this CDR3 the conserved last residue, phenylalanine or tryptophan, is missing, so a read error is likely. This rearrangement joins TRBV6-5 to TRBJ1-3, with D possibly TRBD1 on 6 matching bases. V was clipped by 0 bases and J by 0 bases, with 9 bases between them. The V gene's germline CDR1 is MNHEY and CDR2 SVGAGI. The CDR3 covers 16 residues. In nucleotides, the CDR3 is TGTGCCAGCAGTTACTCTGGACAGCCCTCTGGAAACACCATATATCTT. Its translation is CASSYSGQPSGNTIYL.

This clonotype was counted many times. The V call is TRBV7-9, the J call TRBJ1-3; possible D gene TRBD1, 6 bases. Germline lookup yields CDR1 SEHNR and CDR2 FQNEAQ (reference sequence). With 5 bases removed from V and 0 bases from J, the gap between germline ends came to 11 bases. The CDR3 runs 15 residues. CDR3 DNA sequence: TGTGCCAGCAGCCTAGGACAGTCCTCTGGAAACACCATATATTTT. Its translation: CASSLGQSSGNTIYF. The entire variable domain, with the rest obtained from reference TRBV7-9 and TRBJ1-3, is as follows: DTGVSQNPRHKITKRGQNVTFRCDPISEHNRLYWYRQTLGQGPEFLTYFQNEAQLEKSRLLSDRFSAERPKGSFSTLEIQRTEQGDSAMYLCASSLGQSSGNTIYFGEGSWLTVV.

This chain connects TRBV24-1 to TRBJ1-2; D remains ambiguous. The CDR3 has 13 amino acids. Germline V CDR1 and CDR2: KGHDR, SFDVKD. V lost 9 bases, J lost 3 bases, and 13 bases lay in between. The CDR3 loop is CATPDRGHYGYTF. The CDR3 DNA sequence: TGTGCCACCCCGGACCGGGGTCACTATGGCTACACCTTC.

The chain joins TRBV2 to TRBJ2-2; 7 bases map to TRBD2. Germline V CDR1 and CDR2: SNHLY, FYNNEI. Trimming took 7 bases from V and 0 from J; bases not matched to a gene: 5. The CDR3 totals 15 residues. Here the CDR3 DNA reads TGTGCCAGCACTCTCGGGACTACGAACACCGGGGAGCTGTTTTTT. It translates to CASTLGTTNTGELFF.

This rearrangement joins TRBV7-2 to TRBJ2-5; D assignment may be TRBD1 or TRBD2 (5 bases each). Looked up from germline, CDR1 is SGHTA and CDR2 is FQGNSA. The CDR3 has 13 residues. The V end was cut by 5 bases, the J end by 5 bases, with 12 bases between. Written as DNA, the CDR3 is TGTGCCAGCAGCGAAACGGGGCGGGAGACCCAGTACTTC. Amino acids: CASSETGRETQYF.

The chain uses TRBV19 and TRBJ1-6; D not certain. Germline V gene sequence: CDR1 LNHDA, CDR2 SQIVND (reference sequence). Deletions cut 1 base from V and 1 base from J, with 5 bases between. This CDR3 is built from 15 residues. For the CDR3, the DNA is TGTGCCAGTAGTATAGTAGGGTCCTATAATTCACCCCTCCACTTT. Translated, it gives CASSIVGSYNSPLHF. The whole variable domain, filled in from reference TRBV19 and TRBJ1-6, reads DGGITQSPKYLFRKEGQNVTLSCEQNLNHDAMYWYRQDPGQGLRLIYYSQIVNDFQKGDIAEGYSVSREKKESFPLTVTSAQKNPTAFYLCASSIVGSYNSPLHFGNGTRLTVT.

This clonotype has a handful of counts. This sequence joins TRBV30 and TRBJ1-5; D uncertain. CDR3 length equals 14 residues. The germline V gene encodes CDR1 GTSNPN and CDR2 SVGIG (reference sequence). Trimming stripped 2 bases from V and 1 base from J, with 9 bases between. This chain's CDR3 is CAWSRSRSNQPQHF. CDR3 nucleotide sequence: TGTGCCTGGAGTAGGTCCCGAAGCAATCAGCCCCAGCATTTT.

This clonotype was detected ten times or more. The chain is built from TRBV10-3 and TRBJ1-1; D unresolved. V was clipped by 10 bases and J by 0 bases, with 12 bases between them. CDR1 and CDR2 from the germline V gene are ENHRY and SYGVKD. The CDR3 totals 13 residues. This CDR3 reads CATRDGVNTEAFF. In nucleotides, the CDR3 is TGTGCCACCCGCGACGGAGTGAACACTGAAGCTTTCTTT.